This T cell receptor beta chain stems from a study of T cells in Graves' hyperthyroidism and ophthalmopathy. Amplification of TCR beta CDR3 regions was performed using RNA transcripts as template. HTBI primers were used for first-round RT-PCR of the TCR CDR3. TCRdb used MiXCR to reprocess the multiplex PCR reads, holding one entry per CDR3 protein. The sample lists under 700,000 distinct CDR3 sequences, around 17% occurring once. Absence of ophthalmopathy progression within 18 months defined stable Graves' hyperthyroidism. Used for diagnoses were clinical symptoms, serum thyroxine and TRAb, thyroid ultrasound and orbital computed tomography. This clonotype was seen a handful of times. V lost 3 bases, J lost 4 bases, and 5 bases stayed unmatched. The CDR3 extends over 16 amino acids. CDR1 KGHSH and CDR2 LQKENI come from the germline V gene.

The chain carries TRBV18 and TRBJ2-5, with TRBD2 matching over 13 bases. The receptor was isolated from a woman between 18 and 29 years old with Graves' hyperthyroidism. The sequenced sample consisted of blood. This chain's CDR3 is CASSPPGLAGSETQYF. Written as DNA, the CDR3 is TGTGCCAGCTCACCTCCGGGACTAGCGGGGTCAGAGACCCAGTACTTC.